This T cell receptor (beta chain) originates from a study of cytomegalovirus exposure and HLA in healthy donors. Comment on this clone: Its cognate antigen is unknown.

Broader study findings: That first-cohort TCR clusters tended to co-occur in the 95 to 150 validation repertoires was found in a later analysis.

Separation from the approximately 670-subject first cohort characterized the roughly 120-subject validation cohort, to which the donors belonged. Germline V gene data show CDR1 as MNHNY and CDR2 as SVGAGI (reference sequence). The V gene lost 5 bases and the J gene lost 0 bases, with 13 bases spanning the gap. The CDR3 runs 15 residues. Sequenced by immunoSEQ multiplex PCR; TCRdb stores in-frame clones only, minus some. The sample has some 180,000 clones, roughly 81% seen once. The origin of this receptor is a woman in her 30s in good health and CMV-seronegative. The V and J genes are TRBV6-6 and TRBJ1-1; no clear D. Sequencing was performed on PBMCs. CDR3 sequence reads: CASSPSPGLNTEAFF. The CDR3 bases are TGTGCCAGCAGTCCCTCCCCCGGGTTGAACACTGAAGCTTTCTTT.